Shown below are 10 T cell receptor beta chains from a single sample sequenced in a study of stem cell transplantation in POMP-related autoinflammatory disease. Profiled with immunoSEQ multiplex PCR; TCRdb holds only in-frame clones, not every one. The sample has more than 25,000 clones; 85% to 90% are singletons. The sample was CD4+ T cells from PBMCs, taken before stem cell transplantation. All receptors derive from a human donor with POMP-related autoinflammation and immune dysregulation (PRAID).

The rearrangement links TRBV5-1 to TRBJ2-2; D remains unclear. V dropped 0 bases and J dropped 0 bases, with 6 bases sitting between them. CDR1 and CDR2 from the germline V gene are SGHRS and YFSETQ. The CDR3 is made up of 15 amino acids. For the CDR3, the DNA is TGCGCCAGCAGCTTGGGACCCCCGAACACCGGGGAGCTGTTTTTT. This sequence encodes CASSLGPPNTGELFF.

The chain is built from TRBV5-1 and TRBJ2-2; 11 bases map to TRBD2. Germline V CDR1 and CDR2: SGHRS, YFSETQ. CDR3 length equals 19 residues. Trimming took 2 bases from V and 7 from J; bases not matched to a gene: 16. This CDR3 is CASSFPLAGGSPGVGELFF. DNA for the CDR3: TGCGCCAGCAGCTTTCCCCTAGCGGGAGGTTCCCCGGGGGTCGGGGAGCTGTTTTTT.

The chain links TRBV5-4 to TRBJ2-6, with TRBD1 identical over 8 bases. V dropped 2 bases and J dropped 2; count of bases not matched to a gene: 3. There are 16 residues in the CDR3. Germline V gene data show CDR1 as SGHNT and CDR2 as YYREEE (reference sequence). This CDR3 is CASSLNRGTGANVLTF. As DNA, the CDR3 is TGTGCCAGCAGCTTAAACAGGGGGACTGGGGCCAACGTCCTGACTTTC.

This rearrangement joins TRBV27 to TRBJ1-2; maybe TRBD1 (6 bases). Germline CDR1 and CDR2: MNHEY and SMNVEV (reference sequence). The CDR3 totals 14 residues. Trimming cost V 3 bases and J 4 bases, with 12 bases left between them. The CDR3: CASSFVPRGYGYTF. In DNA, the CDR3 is TGTGCCAGCAGTTTTGTCCCCAGGGGCTATGGCTACACCTTC.

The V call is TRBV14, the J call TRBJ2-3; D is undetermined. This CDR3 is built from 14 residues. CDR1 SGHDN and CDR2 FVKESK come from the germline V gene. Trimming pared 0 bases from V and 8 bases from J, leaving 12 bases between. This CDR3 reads CASSQDPVVATQYF. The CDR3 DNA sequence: TGTGCCAGCAGCCAAGATCCCGTAGTGGCTACGCAGTATTTT.

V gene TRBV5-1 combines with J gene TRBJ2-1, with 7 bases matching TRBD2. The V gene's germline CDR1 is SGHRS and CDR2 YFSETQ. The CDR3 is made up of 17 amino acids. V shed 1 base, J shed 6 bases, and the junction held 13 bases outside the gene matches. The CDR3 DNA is TGCGCCAGCAGCTTGTTCCCAGGCGGGAGATCCCCCAATGAGCAGTTCTTC. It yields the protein CASSLFPGGRSPNEQFF.

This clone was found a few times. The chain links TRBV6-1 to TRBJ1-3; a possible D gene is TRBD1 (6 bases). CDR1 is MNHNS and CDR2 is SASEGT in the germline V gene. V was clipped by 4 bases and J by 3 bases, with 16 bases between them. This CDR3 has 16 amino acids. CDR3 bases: TGTGCCAGCAGTGCCAGACAGGTCCTTCTTGGAAACACCATATATTTT. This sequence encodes CASSARQVLLGNTIYF.

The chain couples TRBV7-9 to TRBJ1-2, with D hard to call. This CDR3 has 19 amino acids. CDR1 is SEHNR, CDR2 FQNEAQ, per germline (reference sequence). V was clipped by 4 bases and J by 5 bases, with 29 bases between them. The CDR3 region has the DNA TGTGCCAGCAGCTACTACAGCGATCTCCTTTCTACCCCCCCGTATGGCTACACCTTC. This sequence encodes CASSYYSDLLSTPPYGYTF.

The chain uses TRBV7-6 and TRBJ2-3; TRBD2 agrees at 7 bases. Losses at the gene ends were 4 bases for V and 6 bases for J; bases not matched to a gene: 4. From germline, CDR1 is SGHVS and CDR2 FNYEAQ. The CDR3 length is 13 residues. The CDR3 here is CASSSSGGDTQYF. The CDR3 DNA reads TGTGCCAGCAGCTCTAGCGGAGGGGATACGCAGTATTTT.

The CDR3, as DNA: TGTGCCAGCAGTTACAGTTCCTACGAGCAGTACTTC. It is translated as CASSYSSYEQYF. This chain joins TRBV6-5 and TRBJ2-7; D is uncertain. Trimming left V 2 bases short and J 1 base short, with 3 bases between. Germline CDR1 MNHEY, CDR2 SVGAGI. The CDR3 has 12 amino acids.